Presented here are 16 T cell receptor beta chains from one specimen sequenced in a study of T cells in narcolepsy (dated by TCRdb to the late 2010s). The protocol used for the library was the immunoSEQ multiplex PCR assay. The table was pulled from immuneACCESS by TCRdb, which kept in-frame rearrangements only. Such tables lose some clones; where checked, under half of the loss comes from unresolved V genes, and the rest has no known cause. This sample is represented by tens of thousands of clones; roughly 88% of them were singletons. The ten largest clonotypes hold around 1.2% of the sample. Sequences were obtained from CD45RA- memory CD4+ T cells from PBMCs. The cell subset or site label for this specimen denotes: memory T cells sorted ex vivo from peripheral blood. The receptors here all came from a human donor with narcolepsy.

The V and J genes are TRBV19 and TRBJ2-3; tentatively, D is TRBD1 or TRBD2 (5 bases each). The germline gives CDR1 LNHDA, CDR2 SQIVND (reference sequence). Trimming shortened V by 6 bases and J by 2 bases, and 9 bases separated the two germline ends. CDR3 size: 13 residues. The CDR3 bases are TGTGCCAGTAGCGGGACCACCACAGATACGCAGTATTTT. This gives the protein CASSGTTTDTQYF.

The chain employs TRBV5-1 and TRBJ2-3; D remains ambiguous. The V gene lost 4 bases and the J gene lost 8 bases, with 17 bases spanning the gap. This CDR3 is 14 amino acids long. Germline CDR1 SGHRS, CDR2 YFSETQ. The CDR3 sequence: CASSRDVLPATQYF. CDR3 DNA sequence: TGCGCCAGCAGCCGAGACGTCCTCCCAGCTACGCAGTATTTT. Supplemented by reference TRBV5-1 and TRBJ2-3, the full variable domain reads KAGVTQTPRYLIKTRGQQVTLSCSPISGHRSVSWYQQTPGQGLQFLFEYFSETQRNKGNFPGRFSGRQFSNSRSEMNVSTLELGDSALYLCASSRDVLPATQYFGPGTRLTVL.

This clone was found a few times. The rearrangement uses TRBV5-6 and TRBJ2-3; possibly TRBD1 for D (6 bases). Germline CDR1 SGHDT, CDR2 YYEEEE. V was clipped by 4 bases and J by 6 bases, with 15 bases between them. The CDR3 extends over 14 amino acids. CDR3 region: CASSPSPTGDTQYF. In DNA, the CDR3 is TGTGCCAGCAGCCCTTCACCAACAGGGGATACGCAGTATTTT.

This clone was found once. The chain recombines TRBV19 with TRBJ2-5; 11 nucleotides agree with TRBD2. Germline CDR1 reads LNHDA; CDR2 reads SQIVND (reference sequence). The ends lost 4 bases at V and 3 bases at J; junction bases unmatched: 4. The CDR3 has 15 residues. CDR3 coding DNA: TGTGCCAGTAGTAATCAACTAGCGGGGGAAGAGACCCAGTACTTC. Its protein product is CASSNQLAGEETQYF.

The chain links TRBV5-1 to TRBJ1-1, with 8 bases aligning to TRBD1. CDR1 is SGHRS and CDR2 is YFSETQ in the germline V gene. V dropped 4 bases and J dropped 5; count of bases not matched to a gene: 7. The CDR3 spans 14 residues. The CDR3 region has the DNA TGCGCCAGCAGCGTGACAGGGGTAGGGACTGAAGCTTTCTTT. Translated, it gives CASSVTGVGTEAFF. The entire variable domain, with the rest obtained from reference TRBV5-1 and TRBJ1-1, is as follows: KAGVTQTPRYLIKTRGQQVTLSCSPISGHRSVSWYQQTPGQGLQFLFEYFSETQRNKGNFPGRFSGRQFSNSRSEMNVSTLELGDSALYLCASSVTGVGTEAFFGQGTRLTVV.

CDR3 region: CAWMDMNTEAFF. DNA for the CDR3: TGTGCCTGGATGGACATGAACACTGAAGCTTTCTTT. V gene TRBV30 combines with J gene TRBJ1-1, with a possible D match to TRBD1 (5 bases). Trimming left V 4 bases short and J 0 bases short, with 6 bases between. Germline V gene data show CDR1 as GTSNPN and CDR2 as SVGIG (reference sequence). The CDR3 consists of 12 residues.

This clone has just one count. This chain connects TRBV5-5 to TRBJ1-5; TRBD1 is a possible D gene (5 bases). The CDR3 extends over 15 amino acids. V lost 5 bases and J lost 2, with 14 bases in between. Germline loops: CDR1 SGHKS, CDR2 YYEKEE (reference sequence). CDR3 loop: CASSSGPGRNQPQHF. The CDR3 region has the DNA TGTGCCAGCAGTTCCGGTCCGGGGCGCAATCAGCCCCAGCATTTT. The full variable domain, rest sourced from reference TRBV5-5 and TRBJ1-5, is DAGVTQSPTHLIKTRGQQVTLRCSPISGHKSVSWYQQVLGQGPQFIFQYYEKEERGRGNFPDRFSARQFPNYSSELNVNALLLGDSALYLCASSSGPGRNQPQHFGDGTRLSIL.

This chain uses TRBV5-4 with TRBJ2-5, with a possible D match to TRBD2 (5 bases). V was clipped by 3 bases and J by 4 bases, with 16 bases between them. The CDR3 totals 15 residues. Per the germline V gene, CDR1 is SGHNT and CDR2 is YYREEE (reference sequence). The CDR3 loop is CASSSPSGSSETQYF. In DNA form, the CDR3 reads TGTGCCAGCAGCTCCCCATCGGGGTCGTCAGAGACCCAGTACTTC.

The chain couples TRBV7-2 to TRBJ2-7; D is perhaps TRBD2 (5 bases). The CDR3 covers 14 residues. Trimming took 2 bases from V and 5 from J, leaving 13 bases between them. From germline, CDR1 is SGHTA and CDR2 FQGNSA. DNA of the CDR3: TGTGCCAGCAGCTTACGGGGATTCCCCGACGAGCAGTACTTC. Protein sequence: CASSLRGFPDEQYF.

Remarks on this clone: Other DNA sequences in this sample translate to the same CDR3. This chain joins TRBV28 and TRBJ1-5; TRBD1 is a possible D gene (5 bases). Per the germline V gene, CDR1 is MDHEN and CDR2 is SYDVKM. CDR3 length equals 12 residues. V was cut by 3 bases and J by 7 bases, with 7 bases left in between. The CDR3 DNA follows: TGTGCCAGCAGTTTGGAGGGGCAGCCCCAGCATTTT. Protein: CASSLEGQPQHF.

The chain employs TRBV2 and TRBJ1-2; TRBD1 matches at 7 bases. The CDR3 loop spans 14 amino acids. Germline CDR1 reads SNHLY; CDR2 reads FYNNEI. J lost 2 bases, V lost 6 bases, and 6 bases had no gene match. The CDR3 sequence is CASRGGQENYGYTF. DNA for the CDR3: TGTGCCAGCAGGGGAGGACAGGAAAACTATGGCTACACCTTC.

The genes are TRBV2 and TRBJ2-7, with D hard to call. The germline V and J ends were trimmed by 4 bases and 4 bases, with 5 bases remaining between them. Germline CDR1 is SNHLY and CDR2 is FYNNEI. The CDR3 has 11 residues. The CDR3 sequence is CASSARYEQYF. The CDR3 coding sequence is TGTGCCAGCAGTGCTCGTTACGAGCAGTACTTC. The variable domain in full, with the rest retrieved from reference TRBV2 and TRBJ2-7, is EPEVTQTPSHQVTQMGQEVILRCVPISNHLYFYWYRQILGQKVEFLVSFYNNEISEKSEIFDDQFSVERPDGSNFTLKIRSTKLEDSAMYFCASSARYEQYFGPGTRLTVT.

The chain is built from TRBV6-1 and TRBJ1-1; perhaps TRBD1 as D (6 bases). Looked up from germline, CDR1 is MNHNS and CDR2 is SASEGT. V dropped 7 bases and J dropped 6 bases, with 15 bases sitting between them. This CDR3 spans 13 amino acids. CDR3 coding DNA: TGTGCCAGCAACTTACAGGGATCAGCTGAAGCTTTCTTT. It is translated as CASNLQGSAEAFF.

The chain has TRBV7-8 and TRBJ1-1; D is unclear. The ends were cut back, 0 bases at V and 1 base at J, with 9 bases in the middle. Per the germline V gene, CDR1 is SGHVS and CDR2 is FQNEAQ. The CDR3 is made up of 15 amino acids. CDR3 protein: CASSLARGQNTEAFF. The DNA for the CDR3 is TGTGCCAGCAGCTTAGCGCGGGGTCAGAACACTGAAGCTTTCTTT.

The rearrangement links TRBV6-4 to TRBJ2-2; D unclear. The CDR3 is 14 amino acids. The V and J ends lost 3 bases and 1 base respectively, with 6 bases between them. The germline V gene encodes CDR1 MRHNA and CDR2 SNTAGT. In DNA, the CDR3 is TGTGCCAGCAGTGAGGGGTGGAACACCGGGGAGCTGTTTTTT. Its protein product is CASSEGWNTGELFF.

The chain is built from TRBV14 and TRBJ2-7; 12 nucleotides line up with TRBD2. The germline CDR1 and CDR2 sequences are SGHDN and FVKESK. The J segment lost 6 bases and the V segment lost 4 bases, leaving 13 bases of the junction unmatched. This CDR3 is built from 17 residues. The CDR3 here is CASSPGASGRARGEQYF. DNA for the CDR3: TGTGCCAGCAGCCCGGGGGCTAGCGGGAGGGCCCGGGGCGAGCAGTACTTC. Using reference TRBV14 and TRBJ2-7 for the parts outside the CDR3, the full variable domain is EAGVTQFPSHSVIEKGQTVTLRCDPISGHDNLYWYRRVMGKEIKFLLHFVKESKQDESGMPNNRFLAERTGGTYSTLKVQPAELEDSGVYFCASSPGASGRARGEQYFGPGTRLTVT.